Below, one T cell receptor beta chain is given with its context. Here immunoSEQ multiplex PCR was the method, and the copy in TCRdb shows in-frame clones only, minus some. The top ten hold around 0.0099% of the sample, which has about 730,000 clones, 80% to 90% seen once. This record belongs to a study of shared T cell receptors in the human thymus. CDR3 length: 10 amino acids. Trimming removed 8 bases from V and 5 bases from J, with 9 bases in between. The germline V gene has CDR1 DFQATT and CDR2 SNEGSKA (reference sequence). A further study also used this sample, focusing on human thymus T cells.

The TCR sequence derives from a girl under three years old with a congenital heart defect. Sequenced: thymocytes. This chain links TRBV20-1 with TRBJ1-1; weak D call: TRBD1 (6 bases). CDR3 nucleotides: TGCAGTACAGGGTGGACTGAAGCTTTCTTT. This sequence encodes CSTGWTEAFF.